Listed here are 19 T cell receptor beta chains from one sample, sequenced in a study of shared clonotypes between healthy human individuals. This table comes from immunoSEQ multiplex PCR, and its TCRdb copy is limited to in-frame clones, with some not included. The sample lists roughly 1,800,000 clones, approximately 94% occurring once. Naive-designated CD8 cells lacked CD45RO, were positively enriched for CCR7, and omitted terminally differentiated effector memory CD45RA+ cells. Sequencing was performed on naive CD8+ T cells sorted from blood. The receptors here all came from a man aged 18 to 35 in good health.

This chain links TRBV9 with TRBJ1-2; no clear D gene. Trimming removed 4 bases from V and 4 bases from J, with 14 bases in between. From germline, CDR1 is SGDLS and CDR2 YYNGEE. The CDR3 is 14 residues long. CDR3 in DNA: TGTGCCAGCAGCCCCCGACCGGACCCCTATGGCTACACCTTC. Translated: CASSPRPDPYGYTF.

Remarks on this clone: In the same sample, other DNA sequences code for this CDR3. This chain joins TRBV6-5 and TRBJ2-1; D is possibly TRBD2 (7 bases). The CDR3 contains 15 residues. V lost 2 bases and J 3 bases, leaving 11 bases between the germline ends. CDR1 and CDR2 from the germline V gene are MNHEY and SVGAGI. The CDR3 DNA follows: TGTGCCAGCAGTTACGGGGGCGGGGGCTACAATGAGCAGTTCTTC. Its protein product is CASSYGGGGYNEQFF.

DNA of the CDR3: TGTGCCAGCAGTGCCCCGGGACAGGGGGACTACGAGCAGTACTTC. Protein sequence: CASSAPGQGDYEQYF. V usage is TRBV6-1 and J usage is TRBJ2-7; 11 bases map to TRBD1. The CDR3 covers 15 residues. J lost 3 bases, V lost 4 bases, and 5 bases had no gene match. From germline, CDR1 is MNHNS and CDR2 SASEGT.

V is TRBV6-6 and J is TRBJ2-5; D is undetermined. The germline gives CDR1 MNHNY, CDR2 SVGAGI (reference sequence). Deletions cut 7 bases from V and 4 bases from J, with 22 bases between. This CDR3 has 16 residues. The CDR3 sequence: CASTLTPGQQAETQYF. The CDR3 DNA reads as TGTGCCAGCACCCTTACCCCAGGCCAGCAGGCAGAGACCCAGTACTTC.

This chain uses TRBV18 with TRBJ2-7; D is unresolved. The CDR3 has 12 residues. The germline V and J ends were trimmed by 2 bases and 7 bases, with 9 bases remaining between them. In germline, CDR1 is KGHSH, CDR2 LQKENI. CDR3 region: CASSPASGEQYF. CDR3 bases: TGTGCCAGCTCACCAGCCTCCGGGGAGCAGTACTTC.

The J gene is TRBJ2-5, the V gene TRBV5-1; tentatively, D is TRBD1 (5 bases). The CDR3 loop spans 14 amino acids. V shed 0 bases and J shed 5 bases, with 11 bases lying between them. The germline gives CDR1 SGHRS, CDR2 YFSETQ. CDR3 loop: CASSLAQGSETQYF. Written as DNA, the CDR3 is TGCGCCAGCAGCTTGGCTCAGGGATCGGAGACCCAGTACTTC.

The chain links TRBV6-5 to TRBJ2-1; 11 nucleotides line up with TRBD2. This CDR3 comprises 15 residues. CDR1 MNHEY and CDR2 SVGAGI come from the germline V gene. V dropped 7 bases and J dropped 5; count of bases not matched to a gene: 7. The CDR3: CASTLLTSGNNEQFF. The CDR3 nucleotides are TGTGCCAGCACCCTGCTGACTAGCGGGAACAATGAGCAGTTCTTC.

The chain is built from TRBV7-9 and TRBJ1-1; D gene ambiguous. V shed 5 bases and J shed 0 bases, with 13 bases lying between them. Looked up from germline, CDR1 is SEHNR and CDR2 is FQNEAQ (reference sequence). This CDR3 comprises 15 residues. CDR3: CASSPRSGVNTEAFF. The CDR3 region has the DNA TGTGCCAGCAGCCCCCGCTCGGGAGTGAACACTGAAGCTTTCTTT.

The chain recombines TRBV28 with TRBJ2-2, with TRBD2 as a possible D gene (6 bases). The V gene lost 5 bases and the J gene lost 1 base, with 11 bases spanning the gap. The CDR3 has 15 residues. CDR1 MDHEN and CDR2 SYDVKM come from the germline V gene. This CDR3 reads CASSLPGENTGELFF. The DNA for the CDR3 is TGTGCCAGCAGTCTCCCGGGAGAGAACACCGGGGAGCTGTTTTTT.

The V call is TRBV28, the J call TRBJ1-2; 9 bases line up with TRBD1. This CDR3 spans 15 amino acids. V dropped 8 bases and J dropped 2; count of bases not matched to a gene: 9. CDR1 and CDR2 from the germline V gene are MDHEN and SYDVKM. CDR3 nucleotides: TGTGCCAGCGGGGGGGACAGGGAGGTCAACTATGGCTACACCTTC. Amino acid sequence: CASGGDREVNYGYTF.

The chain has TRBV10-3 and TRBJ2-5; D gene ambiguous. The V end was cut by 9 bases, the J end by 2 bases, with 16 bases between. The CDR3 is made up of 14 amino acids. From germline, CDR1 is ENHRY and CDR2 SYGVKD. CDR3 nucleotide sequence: TGTGCCATGGGGTCAGGAGCTTTGCAAGAGACCCAGTACTTC. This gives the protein CAMGSGALQETQYF.

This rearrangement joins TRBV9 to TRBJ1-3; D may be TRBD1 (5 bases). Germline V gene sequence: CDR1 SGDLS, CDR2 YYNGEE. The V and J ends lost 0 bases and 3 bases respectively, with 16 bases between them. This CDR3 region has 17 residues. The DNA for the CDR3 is TGTGCCAGCAGCGTAGAGGGCGAGGGGATAAGTGGAAACACCATATATTTT. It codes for CASSVEGEGISGNTIYF.

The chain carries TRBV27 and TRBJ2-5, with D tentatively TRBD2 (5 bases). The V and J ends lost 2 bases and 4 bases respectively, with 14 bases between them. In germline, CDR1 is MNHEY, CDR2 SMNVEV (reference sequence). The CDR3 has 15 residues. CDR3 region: CASSLGGSSGETQYF. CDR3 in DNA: TGTGCCAGCAGTTTAGGCGGGTCCTCGGGAGAGACCCAGTACTTC.

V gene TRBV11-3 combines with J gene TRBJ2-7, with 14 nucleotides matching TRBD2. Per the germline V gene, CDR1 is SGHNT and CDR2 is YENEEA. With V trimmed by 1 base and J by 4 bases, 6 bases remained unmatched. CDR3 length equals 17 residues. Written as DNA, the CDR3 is TGTGCCAGCAGCTTAGGACTGACTAGCGGGAGGGCTTACGAGCAGTACTTC. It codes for CASSLGLTSGRAYEQYF.

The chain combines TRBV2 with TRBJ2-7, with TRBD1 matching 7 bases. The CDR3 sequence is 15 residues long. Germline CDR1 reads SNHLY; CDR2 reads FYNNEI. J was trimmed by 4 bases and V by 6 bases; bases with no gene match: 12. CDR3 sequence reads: CASREQLTGIYEQYF. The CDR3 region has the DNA TGTGCCAGCAGGGAACAGTTGACAGGGATTTACGAGCAGTACTTC.

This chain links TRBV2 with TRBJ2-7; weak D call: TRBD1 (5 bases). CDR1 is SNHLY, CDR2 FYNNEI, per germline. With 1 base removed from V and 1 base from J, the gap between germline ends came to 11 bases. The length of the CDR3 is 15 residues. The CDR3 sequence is CASSEGRGGSYEQYF. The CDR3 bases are TGTGCCAGCAGTGAAGGAAGGGGTGGGTCCTACGAGCAGTACTTC.

The CDR3 sequence is CAISESGQLVEQYF. Here the CDR3 DNA reads TGTGCCATCAGTGAGTCGGGACAATTGGTGGAGCAGTACTTC. V is TRBV10-3 and J is TRBJ2-7; maybe TRBD1 (6 bases). This CDR3 region has 14 residues. Germline V lookup: CDR1 ENHRY, CDR2 SYGVKD. V gave up 0 bases and J gave up 7 bases, with 13 bases separating them.

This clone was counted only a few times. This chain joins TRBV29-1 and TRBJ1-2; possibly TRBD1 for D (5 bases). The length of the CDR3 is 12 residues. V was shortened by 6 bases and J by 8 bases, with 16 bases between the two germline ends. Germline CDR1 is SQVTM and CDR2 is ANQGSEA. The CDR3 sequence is CSVDHLGDGYTF. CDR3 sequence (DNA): TGCAGCGTCGACCACCTGGGGGACGGCTACACCTTC.

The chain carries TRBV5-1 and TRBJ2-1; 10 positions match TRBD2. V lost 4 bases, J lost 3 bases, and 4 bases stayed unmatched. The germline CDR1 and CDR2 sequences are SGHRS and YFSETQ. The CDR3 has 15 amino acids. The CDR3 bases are TGCGCCAGCAGCCTCGGGACTAGCGACTACAATGAGCAGTTCTTC. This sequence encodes CASSLGTSDYNEQFF. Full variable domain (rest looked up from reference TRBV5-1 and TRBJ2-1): KAGVTQTPRYLIKTRGQQVTLSCSPISGHRSVSWYQQTPGQGLQFLFEYFSETQRNKGNFPGRFSGRQFSNSRSEMNVSTLELGDSALYLCASSLGTSDYNEQFFGPGTRLTVL.